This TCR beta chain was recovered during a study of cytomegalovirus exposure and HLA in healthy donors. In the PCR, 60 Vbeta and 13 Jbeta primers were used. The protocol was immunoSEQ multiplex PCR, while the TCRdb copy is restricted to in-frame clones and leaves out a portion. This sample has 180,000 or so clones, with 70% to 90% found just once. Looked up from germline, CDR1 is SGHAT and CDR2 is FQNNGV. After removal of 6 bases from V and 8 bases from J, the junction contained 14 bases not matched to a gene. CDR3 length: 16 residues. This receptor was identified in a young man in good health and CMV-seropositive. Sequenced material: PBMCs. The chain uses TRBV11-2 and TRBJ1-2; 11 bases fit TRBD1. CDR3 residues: CASRRPGTGGTGGYTF. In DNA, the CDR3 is TGTGCCAGCAGACGTCCGGGGACAGGGGGTACGGGCGGCTACACCTTC.